The 20 T cell receptor beta chains below all came from one sample that was sequenced in a study of CXCR3-negative and CXCR3-positive naive CD8 T cells. The study made its TRB cDNA libraries by 5' RACE, adding UMI labels. TCRdb reprocessed the 5' RACE reads and reports one entry per CDR3 protein, with no DNA. The sample table includes 100,000 to 150,000 distinct CDR3 sequences. Sequenced material: naive CXCR3- CD8+ T cells from blood. Described subset: CD45RO-CCR7+CD27+CD95- naive CD8+ T cells lacking CXCR3 (TNR3-). These receptors all stem from a human donor in good health. Some clones in this sample may be carry-over from other donors' samples.

The chain uses TRBV6-5 and TRBJ2-1. Germline lookup yields CDR1 MNHEY and CDR2 SVGAGI. CDR3 length: 12 amino acids. The CDR3 reads CASSSGYNEQFF.

This chain links TRBV29-1 with TRBJ2-7; TCRdb calls TRBD2, which cannot be checked without DNA. Germline V gene data show CDR1 as SQVTM and CDR2 as ANQGSEA. This CDR3 is 14 amino acids long. CDR3: CSVEGTRPTYEQYF.

The V and J genes are TRBV10-3 and TRBJ1-3. The CDR3 is 14 residues long. Germline V gene data show CDR1 as ENHRY and CDR2 as SYGVKD. CDR3 sequence reads: CAIGSENSGNTIHF.

The V call is TRBV6-5, the J call TRBJ2-2; TCRdb reports TRBD1, a call that lacks DNA to check it against. Germline-derived CDR1 and CDR2 are MNHEY and SVGAGI. The CDR3 loop spans 15 amino acids. This CDR3 is CASSGGQGASGELFF.

This chain connects TRBV7-2 to TRBJ2-3; without DNA, the TCRdb call of TRBD1 cannot be checked. Germline values: CDR1 SGHTA, CDR2 FQGNSA. CDR3 length: 17 amino acids. CDR3 region: CASSLALAGANTDTQYF.

This chain uses TRBV7-6 with TRBJ2-7. The length of the CDR3 is 13 residues. Germline CDR1 SGHVS, CDR2 FNYEAQ. Here the CDR3 reads CASSLGKWTEQYF. The full variable domain, completed using reference TRBV7-6 and TRBJ2-7, is GAGVSQSPRYKVTKRGQDVALRCDPISGHVSLYWYRQALGQGPEFLTYFNYEAQQDKSGLPNDRFSAERPEGSISTLTIQRTEQRDSAMYRCASSLGKWTEQYFGPGTRLTVT.

The chain couples TRBV29-1 to TRBJ2-7; the TRBD1 assignment by TCRdb is unverifiable without DNA. Per germline, CDR1 SQVTM and CDR2 ANQGSEA. The CDR3 runs 14 residues. This CDR3 is CSVETGAHFYEQYF.

The chain employs TRBV12-3 or TRBV12-4 and TRBJ2-1; the D call of TRBD2 rests on TCRdb alone, since no DNA is present to check it. The CDR3 extends over 12 amino acids. The CDR3 reads CASSLGSGQTFF.

The genes are TRBV5-6 and TRBJ2-5; TCRdb lists TRBD1, though no DNA is available to test this call. The V gene's germline CDR1 is SGHDT and CDR2 YYEEEE. The CDR3 is made up of 17 amino acids. CDR3 in amino acids: CASSLGWGGSTGETQYF.

This chain joins TRBV12-3 or TRBV12-4 and TRBJ2-5. This CDR3 contains 12 residues. The CDR3: CASSLIVETQYF.

This sequence joins TRBV20-1 and TRBJ1-4; TCRdb indicates TRBD1, and absent DNA this call remains unverified. The CDR3 sequence is 16 residues long. Germline CDR1 reads DFQATT; CDR2 reads SNEGSKA (reference sequence). CDR3 sequence: CSARDRTGGLGEKLFF.

Here the CDR3 reads CASSDWGVAGPETQYF. The V and J genes are TRBV28 and TRBJ2-5; TCRdb's assignment of TRBD2 cannot be checked, as there is no DNA. Germline CDR1 MDHEN, CDR2 SYDVKM. The CDR3 is 16 amino acids.

This rearrangement joins TRBV5-1 to TRBJ2-7; the D gene TCRdb calls, TRBD2, cannot be checked with no DNA. This CDR3 comprises 15 residues. CDR1 is SGHRS and CDR2 is YFSETQ in the germline V gene. The CDR3 reads CASTPLAGGYNEQYF.

V and J are TRBV14 and TRBJ2-3; the TCRdb call, TRBD1, lacks DNA for checking. CDR1 SGHDN and CDR2 FVKESK come from the germline V gene. There are 16 residues in the CDR3. The CDR3 reads CASSHRTGRSTDTQYF.

This sequence joins TRBV5-1 and TRBJ1-1; as DNA is missing, the TRBD1 call by TCRdb cannot be tested. This CDR3 is 16 amino acids long. The germline V gene encodes CDR1 SGHRS and CDR2 YFSETQ. CDR3 region: CASSSDDRGLNTEAFF.

The J gene is TRBJ2-1, the V gene TRBV29-1; TCRdb lists TRBD1, though no DNA is available to test this call. Germline V gene data show CDR1 as SQVTM and CDR2 as ANQGSEA. The CDR3 totals 17 residues. CDR3 residues: CSVEEGGNRGLYNEQFF.

The rearrangement uses TRBV29-1 and TRBJ2-5; TCRdb reports TRBD1, a call that lacks DNA to check it against. Looked up from germline, CDR1 is SQVTM and CDR2 is ANQGSEA. The CDR3 is 12 amino acids. The CDR3 loop is CSVGGTQETQYF.

The rearrangement links TRBV18 to TRBJ2-7. The length of the CDR3 is 13 residues. Germline loops: CDR1 KGHSH, CDR2 LQKENI. CDR3 region: CASSPVRVYEQYF. Full variable domain (missing parts from reference TRBV18 and TRBJ2-7): NAGVMQNPRHLVRRRGQEARLRCSPMKGHSHVYWYRQLPEEGLKFMVYLQKENIIDESGMPKERFSAEFPKEGPSILRIQQVVRGDSAAYFCASSPVRVYEQYFGPGTRLTVT.

The genes are TRBV3-1 and TRBJ2-1; with no DNA, the TCRdb D assignment of TRBD1 cannot be verified. Germline V gene sequence: CDR1 LGHDT, CDR2 YNNKEL (reference sequence). This CDR3 has 16 residues. The CDR3 protein is CASSPWTGFIPNEQFF.

The CDR3 here is CSARRLAGVEQFF. This chain uses TRBV20-1 with TRBJ2-1; TCRdb proposes TRBD2, but this gene call is untestable without DNA. The V gene's germline CDR1 is DFQATT and CDR2 SNEGSKA (reference sequence). The CDR3 consists of 13 residues.